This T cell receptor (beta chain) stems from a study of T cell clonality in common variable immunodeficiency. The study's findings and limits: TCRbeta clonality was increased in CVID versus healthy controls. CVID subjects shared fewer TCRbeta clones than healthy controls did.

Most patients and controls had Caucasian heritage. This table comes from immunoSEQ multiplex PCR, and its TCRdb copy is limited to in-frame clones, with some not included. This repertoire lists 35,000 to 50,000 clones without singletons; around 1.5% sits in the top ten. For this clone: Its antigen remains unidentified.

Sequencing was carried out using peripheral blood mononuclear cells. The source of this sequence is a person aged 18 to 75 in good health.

The CDR3 DNA, read in part, is TGTGCCAGCAGCCAAAACCCTCGGGAGGGGGCCACTGAA. This translates into CASSQNPREGATE. The full CDR3 sequence reads CASSQNPREGATEAFF. The chain combines TRBV7-3 with TRBJ1-1, with 7 nucleotides matching TRBD1. The DNA ends 3 residues before the CDR3 does, and the rest of the CDR3 is filled in from the germline J gene. Trimming took 5 bases from V and 4 from J; bases not matched to a gene: 13. The CDR3 spans 16 residues. Germline values: CDR1 SGHTA, CDR2 FQGTGA.